This TCR beta chain stems from a study of OX40 agonist ivuxolimab in advanced cancers. The wider study: Each dose-escalation patient presented with hepatocellular carcinoma, melanoma, renal cell or head and neck cancer. A mean age of around 66 years, range about 20 to 85, was recorded, and about 83% were male. Whole-study results and caveats: Among the lowest peripheral clonal expansion occurred in 0.1-3.0 mg/kg partial responders.

Trimming stripped 2 bases from V and 0 bases from J, with 11 bases between. The CDR3 extends over 15 amino acids. Germline V gene data show CDR1 as MNHNY and CDR2 as SVGAGI (reference sequence). Clones were sequenced by immunoSEQ multiplex PCR, and TCRdb holds only the in-frame ones, with some missing. In the table there are tens of thousands of clones, 88% of which are singletons. Concerning this clone: Its antigen is still unknown.

This TCR was recovered from an adult with an advanced solid tumor such as melanoma, head and neck, liver or kidney cancer. The sample in question was CD4+ or CD8+ T cells sorted from blood, obtained in a trial of the OX40 agonist ivuxolimab. The rearrangement joins TRBV6-6 to TRBJ2-7; D unresolved. The CDR3 sequence is CASSYPGQASYEQYF. CDR3 nucleotide sequence: TGTGCCAGCAGTTACCCCGGGCAGGCCTCCTACGAGCAGTACTTC.